Listed below are T cell receptor beta chains from one sample, sequenced in a study of T-cell reconstitution after alpha-beta-depleted transplantation in children. TCRdb reprocessed the PCR reads via MiXCR and lists one record per CDR3 protein. The repertoire holds 190,000 or so distinct CDR3 sequences, with roughly 6.8% as singletons. This sample comprised PBMCs from the stem cell graft donor, obtained from the stem cell graft. These receptors were taken from a human donor who donated a stem cell graft to a child with Wiskott-Aldrich syndrome. CDR3s include the opening cysteine and the closing phenylalanine or tryptophan. D genes are given only for firm matches. The size field is filled for only some rows; it gives once, few, many or a size class.

J	V	size	D	DNA	CDR3
TRBJ2-1	TRBV24-1	.	.	TGTGCCACCAGGGACAGCAGTTACAATGAGCAGTTCTTC	CATRDSSYNEQFF
TRBJ2-7	TRBV29-1	few	TRBD1	TGCAGCGTCAGGACAGGGATAAACGAGCAGTACTTC	CSVRTGINEQYF
TRBJ1-2	TRBV6-4	few	.	TGTGCCAGCAGGCCACAAGAATATGGCTACACCTTC	CASRPQEYGYTF
TRBJ1-5	TRBV6-5	many	TRBD1	TGTGCCAGCAGTTACCCAGACAGGGGCAATCAGCCCCAGCATTTT	CASSYPDRGNQPQHF
TRBJ1-3	TRBV20-1	.	TRBD1	TGCAGTGCTTATACAGGGGTCTCCGGAAACACCATATATTTT	CSAYTGVSGNTIYF
TRBJ1-1	TRBV10-3	many	TRBD1	TGTGCCATCAGAAACGACAGGGGGGTACGAACTGAAGCTTTCTTT	CAIRNDRGVRTEAFF
TRBJ2-5	TRBV10-2	few	.	TGCGCCAGCAGTCCATTTGGGAGTCTGGAGACCCAGTACTTC	CASSPFGSLETQYF
TRBJ2-1	TRBV20-1	many	TRBD1	TGCAGTGCCGCAATCAAGGGACAGGCGTCCTACAATGAGCAGTTCTTC	CSAAIKGQASYNEQFF
TRBJ1-2	TRBV6-5	many	TRBD1	TGTGCCAGCAGTAGGGACAGGGGGAACTATGGCTACACCTTC	CASSRDRGNYGYTF
TRBJ1-5	TRBV18	few	.	TGTGCCAGCTCACATGACGGTACTAATCAGCCCCAGCATTTT	CASSHDGTNQPQHF
TRBJ2-4	TRBV30	.	TRBD2	TGTGCCTGGACTAGCGGGGGCACCATAGCCAAAAACATTCAGTACTTC	CAWTSGGTIAKNIQYF
TRBJ2-4	TRBV19	.	.	TGTGCCAGTAGTATGGAGGGTTTAAACATTCAGTACTTC	CASSMEGLNIQYF
TRBJ2-3	TRBV9	many	.	TGTGCCAGCCAGCTTACAGGAAGCACAGATACGCAGTATTTT	CASQLTGSTDTQYF
TRBJ1-2	TRBV6-2/TRBV6-3	many	.	TGTGCCAGCAGTGCCACGTCTAACTATGGCTACACCTTC	CASSATSNYGYTF
TRBJ1-2	TRBV6-5	many	.	TGTGCCAGCAGCCTCTACGGACTACTGGGAGGCTACACCTTC	CASSLYGLLGGYTF
TRBJ1-2	TRBV25-1	many	.	TGTGCCAGCAGTGACTACAGAGGGTATGGCTACACCTTC	CASSDYRGYGYTF
TRBJ2-3	TRBV5-5	many	.	TGTGCCAGCAGCTTGATGGGACATGGGATTATGGATACGCAGTATTTT	CASSLMGHGIMDTQYF
TRBJ1-5	TRBV12-3/TRBV12-4	many	.	TGTGCCAGCAGTTTAAAGGGCCGTTTGCAGCCCCAGCATTTT	CASSLKGRLQPQHF
TRBJ2-5	TRBV5-5	few	.	TGTGCCAGCAGCCCCTCCGTGGAGACCCAGTACTTC	CASSPSVETQYF